This TCR beta chain was sequenced for a study of blood T cell repertoires in COVID-19. At the level of the study: The analysed material was cDNA or gDNA that came from T cells, B-cell-depleted T cells, or PBMCs.

The CDR3 totals 15 residues. The junction had 9 bases not matched to a gene; V was cut back by 5 bases and J by 3 bases. CDR1 MNHEY and CDR2 SMNVEV come from the germline V gene (reference sequence). Authors' data handling: Amplifying reference gene primers gave estimates of nucleated cell counts. Here immunoSEQ multiplex PCR was the method, and the copy in TCRdb shows in-frame clones only, minus some. V and J calls and clone size follow that table, whereas D and trimming were derived from the DNA. The sample shows a few hundred thousand clones, approximately 90% of them seen only once. Sequenced sample: peripheral blood. The chain carries TRBV27 and TRBJ1-2, with 7 positions matching TRBD1. The receptor's source is a woman aged 60 to 75 with COVID-19, enrolled during active disease. The CDR3 bases are TGTGCCAGCAGTCCGACAGGGACCTCTTACTATGGCTACACCTTC. This translates into CASSPTGTSYYGYTF.